Below, 23 T cell receptor beta chains from the same sample are listed, as sequenced in a study of tumor and adjacent non-tumor tissue in lung cancer. No cell sorting was done before RNA was extracted from the tissue. Distant lung tissue was collected more than 3 cm away from the tumor edge. Three rounds of nested PCR, following a modified ARM-PCR protocol, produced the TCRbeta library. TCRdb reprocessed the multiplex PCR reads via MiXCR and lists one record per CDR3 protein. This table has about 86,000 distinct CDR3 sequences, more than 75% appearing once. Sequenced sample: distant non-tumor lung tissue. The source of these receptors is a woman aged 50 to 60 with non-small cell lung cancer.

In the case of this clonotype: The CDR3 ends on some other residue instead of the conserved phenylalanine or tryptophan, so this is likely a read error. The chain is built from TRBV6-6 and TRBJ2-5, with D possibly TRBD1 on 6 matching bases. Germline-derived CDR1 and CDR2 are MNHNY and SVGAGI (reference sequence). The CDR3 runs 14 residues. Trimming removed 9 bases at V and 2 bases at J, with 16 bases between. CDR3 in amino acids: CASSDSDSQETQYP. For the CDR3, the DNA is TGTGCCAGTAGTGACTCGGACAGTCAAGAGACCCAGTACCCC.

As for this clonotype: A read error is likely, as this CDR3 ends without the conserved phenylalanine or tryptophan. CDR3 coding DNA: TGTGCCAGCAGGCGACTAGCGGGAGAGGTGGAGGCCCAGTACTTA. Amino acid sequence: CASRRLAGEVEAQYL. V is TRBV28 and J is TRBJ2-5, with 12 nucleotides matching TRBD2. Germline loops: CDR1 MDHEN, CDR2 SYDVKM. J gave up 9 bases and V 6 bases, and 11 bases lay outside the gene matches. This CDR3 has 15 amino acids.

On this clonotype: With a much larger clone just one base away, this may be a read error. The rearrangement joins TRBV19 to TRBJ1-3; D remains unclear. V was clipped by 9 bases and J by 2 bases, with 11 bases between them. This CDR3 is built from 13 residues. In germline, CDR1 is LNHDA, CDR2 SQIVND (reference sequence). This chain's CDR3 is CASTERAGNTIYF. For the CDR3, the DNA is TGTGCCAGCACGGAGAGGGCTGGAAACACCATATATTTT.

With respect to this clonotype: A read error may account for a junction end that differs from germline. The chain combines TRBV19 with TRBJ2-3, with D maybe TRBD2 (6 bases). The CDR3 is 14 amino acids. CDR1 and CDR2 (germline): LNHDA, SQIVND (reference sequence). The CDR3 region has the DNA TGTGCCAGTAGTTCATCCACTAGCATAGATACGCAGTATTTT. It specifies CASSSSTSIDTQYF. Full variable domain (missing parts from reference TRBV19 and TRBJ2-3): DGGITQSPKYLFRKEGQNVTLSCEQNLNHDAMYWYRQDPGQGLRLIYYSQIVNDFQKGDIAEGYSVSREKKESFPLTVTSAQKNPTAFYLCASSSSTSIDTQYFGPGTRLTVL.

Details on this clonotype: A junction end diverges from the germline sequence, so it may reflect a read error. The CDR3 bases are TGCGTCAGCAGCTCAGACGGACTCCGCGAGCAGTACTTC. It yields the protein CVSSSDGLREQYF. The chain combines TRBV5-1 with TRBJ2-7; possible D gene TRBD2, 5 bases. This CDR3 is built from 13 residues. CDR1 and CDR2 from the germline V gene are SGHRS and YFSETQ.

Concerning this clonotype: A junction boundary mismatches the germline segment, possibly from a read error. The gene calls are TRBV11-2 and TRBJ2-3, with D possibly being TRBD1 (5 bases). This CDR3 has 16 residues. The germline gives CDR1 SGHAT, CDR2 FQNNGV. CDR3 bases: TGTGCCAGCAGCTTGTGGGGCCGGCTACCGACAGATAAGCAGTATTTT. Translation: CASSLWGRLPTDKQYF.

In the case of this clonotype: Relative to the germline gene, one junction end is altered; a read error may explain this. V gene TRBV6-1 combines with J gene TRBJ2-1; a weak D match, TRBD2 (6 bases). Germline assignment: CDR1 MNHNS and CDR2 SASEGT. CDR3 length: 15 amino acids. The CDR3 DNA reads TGTGCCAGCAGTGAACAGACGGAGGAGGGCAATGAGCAGTCCTTC. It encodes CASSEQTEEGNEQSF.

The chain is built from TRBV6-6 and TRBJ2-5, with D unresolved. The V gene's germline CDR1 is MNHNY and CDR2 SVGAGI (reference sequence). V was cut by 5 bases and J by 5 bases, with 15 bases left in between. CDR3 length equals 14 residues. The DNA of the CDR3 is TGTGCCAGCAGTCCCCGGACCCAGCTGGAGACCCAGTACTTC. Protein: CASSPRTQLETQYF.

Remarks on this clonotype: The missing conserved phenylalanine or tryptophan at the end of this CDR3 makes a read error likely. V is TRBV7-9 and J is TRBJ1-6; D uncertain. The CDR3 loop spans 13 amino acids. Per germline, CDR1 SEHNR and CDR2 FQNEAQ (reference sequence). CDR3 loop: CANSRPGNSPLHL. CDR3 sequence (DNA): TGTGCCAACAGCCGCCCGGGGAATTCACCCCTCCACCTT.

Turning to this clonotype: One junction end disagrees with the germline gene, perhaps due to a read error. J is TRBJ2-7 and V is TRBV28; D gene unclear. The CDR3 has 13 residues. The germline CDR1 and CDR2 sequences are MDHEN and SYDVKM. CDR3 sequence (DNA): TGTGCCAGCAGTCCCGGGCGTTCCTATGAGCAATACTTC. Translating it yields CASSPGRSYEQYF. The variable domain in full, completed from reference TRBV28 and TRBJ2-7, reads DVKVTQSSRYLVKRTGEKVFLECVQDMDHENMFWYRQDPGLGLRLIYFSYDVKMKEKGDIPEGYSVSREKKERFSLILESASTNQTSMYLCASSPGRSYEQYFGPGTRLTVT.

Concerning this clonotype: One end of the junction fails to match germline, which may point to a read error. This rearrangement joins TRBV5-6 to TRBJ2-7, with D possibly TRBD1 on 6 matching bases. The CDR3 contains 14 residues. Germline V gives CDR1 SGHDT, CDR2 YYEEEE. Here the CDR3 reads CASSSMTGPNEQYF. CDR3 nucleotide sequence: TGTGCCAGCAGCTCCATGACAGGTCCCAACGAGCAGTATTTC.

Concerning this clonotype itself: A much larger clone differs by one base, so this may be a read error. J is TRBJ1-2 and V is TRBV24-1, with TRBD1 as a possible D gene (6 bases). CDR3 size: 13 residues. The germline V gene has CDR1 KGHDR and CDR2 SFDVKD. Trimming took 11 bases from V and 6 from J, leaving 18 bases between them. In nucleotides, the CDR3 is TGTGCCATCAGCGACTTGGAGGGGGATGGCTACACCTTC. Its translation is CAISDLEGDGYTF.

Regarding this clonotype: The CDR3 carries no conserved terminal phenylalanine or tryptophan, so it likely arises from a read error. The DNA is left out, because the CDR3 cannot be placed on it with certainty; the CDR3 is given as TCRdb lists it. This chain connects TRBV11-1 to TRBJ2-1; no DNA check was done on the table's D call, TRBD1. Germline V CDR1 and CDR2: SGHAT, FQDESV (reference sequence). A total of 12 residues make up the CDR3, ends included. This chain's CDR3 is CAMSHVNNEQLL.

V and J are TRBV21-1 and TRBJ1-2. TRBV21-1 is assigned pseudogene status. This CDR3 comprises 12 residues. CDR3: CASSTGGYDYTF. CDR3 coding DNA: TGTGCCAGCAGCACAGGGGGCTATGACTACACCTTC.

The chain recombines TRBV4-1 with TRBJ2-1; D might be TRBD1 or TRBD2, each matching 6 bases. This CDR3 has 15 amino acids. Looked up from germline, CDR1 is MGHRA and CDR2 is YSYEKL. V gave up 7 bases and J gave up 6 bases, with 19 bases separating them. CDR3 amino acids: CASIPYRGRSNEQFF. The CDR3 nucleotides read TGCGCCAGCATCCCCTACCGGGGGCGCTCCAATGAGCAGTTCTTC.

As regards this clonotype: Here the CDR3 omits its conserved ending phenylalanine or tryptophan, so a read error is the likely source. The chain combines TRBV30 with TRBJ2-6; a possible D gene is TRBD2 (6 bases). Germline CDR1 GTSNPN, CDR2 SVGIG (reference sequence). The CDR3 consists of 15 residues. The CDR3 loop reads CTWSGGALGANVLTS. The CDR3 nucleotides are TGTACCTGGAGTGGAGGGGCGCTTGGGGCCAACGTCCTGACTTCC.

The V and J genes are TRBV12-3 or TRBV12-4 and TRBJ1-6, with TRBD1 matching over 8 bases. This CDR3 has 14 amino acids. The chain's CDR3 is CVSSGQGGNSPLHF. In DNA form, the CDR3 reads TGTGTCAGTAGTGGACAGGGAGGAAATTCACCCCTCCACTTT.

The rearrangement links TRBV20-1 to TRBJ2-3, with a weak D call TRBD1 (5 bases). The CDR3 consists of 12 residues. Trimming left V 2 bases short and J 6 bases short, with 9 bases between. Germline loops: CDR1 DFQATT, CDR2 SNEGSKA (reference sequence). CDR3 in amino acids: CSARQGSDTQYF. The DNA of the CDR3 is TGCAGTGCTAGACAGGGTTCTGATACGCAGTATTTT.

The gene calls are TRBV29-1 and TRBJ2-3; weak D call: TRBD2 (6 bases). The CDR3 loop spans 19 amino acids. The germline V gene has CDR1 SQVTM and CDR2 ANQGSEA. V was pared by 4 bases and J by 2 bases, with 28 bases between. The CDR3 loop reads CSVAREPLISGRPTDTQYF. Here the CDR3 DNA reads TGCAGCGTTGCCCGGGAACCCCTGATTAGCGGAAGGCCCACAGATACGCAGTATTTT.

This clonotype was seen only a few times. V usage is TRBV5-1 and J usage is TRBJ2-7; 8 nucleotides match TRBD2. V shed 7 bases, J shed 5 bases, and the junction held 14 bases outside the gene matches. This CDR3 contains 15 residues. Germline V gives CDR1 SGHRS, CDR2 YFSETQ. This CDR3 reads CASYRAPGGIDEQYF. CDR3 sequence (DNA): TGCGCCAGCTACAGGGCTCCGGGAGGGATCGACGAGCAGTACTTC.

Of note for this clonotype: A read error may be the cause here, since a much bigger clone is one base away. The gene calls are TRBV24-1 and TRBJ2-1; D perhaps matches TRBD1 (5 bases). Per the germline V gene, CDR1 is KGHDR and CDR2 is SFDVKD. With 4 bases removed from V and 5 bases from J, the gap between germline ends came to 14 bases. The CDR3 runs 15 residues. The CDR3 sequence: CATSDLDTINNEQFF. CDR3 nucleotide sequence: TGTGCCACCAGTGACCTGGACACGATAAACAATGAGCAGTTCTTC.

Of note for this clonotype: The junction and the germline gene differ at one end; a read error may be behind it. CDR3 sequence (DNA): TGTACTAGTGATTTGCCGAGACAGGGCGTCCATGAGCAGTTCTTC. Translating it yields CTSDLPRQGVHEQFF. The chain carries TRBV12-5 and TRBJ2-1; the match to TRBD1 covers 7 bases. Germline CDR1 is LGHNT and CDR2 is FRNRAP. The CDR3 loop spans 15 amino acids.

As to this clonotype: As the CDR3 is not closed by the conserved phenylalanine or tryptophan, this likely results from a read error. The rearrangement joins TRBV12-3 or TRBV12-4 to TRBJ1-1, with TRBD1 as a possible D gene (5 bases). Between the trimmed V and J ends, which lost 8 bases and 0 bases, there was a span of 22 bases. This CDR3 comprises 17 residues. This chain's CDR3 is CASGHSSGLNMNTEAFS. For the CDR3, the DNA is TGTGCCAGCGGTCATTCCTCGGGACTGAACATGAACACTGAAGCTTTCTCT.